The T cell receptor (beta chain) under discussion was sequenced for a study of TIL therapy for anti-PD-1-resistant metastatic lung cancer. This CDR3 region has 13 residues. Germline V CDR1 and CDR2: SGHVS, FNYEAQ. After removal of 6 bases from V and 8 bases from J, the junction contained 3 bases not matched to a gene. Sequencing used immunoSEQ v3. Method: immunoSEQ multiplex PCR; TCRdb's copy keeps in-frame clones and lacks some. The sample holds about 50,000 clones; just over 70% are singletons and the top ten take approximately 5.6%. Time point reported: pre-treatment sample, taken before nivolumab and TIL therapy. Pleural nodules or supraclavicular lymph nodes made up most of the excised metastases sampled. A single count supports this clone. What it recognizes is unknown. Findings and limits, study-wide: Many TIL product clones were absent from baseline tumor, suggesting clonal contraction. TIL cultures after expansion showed higher clonality and lower diversity than baseline tumor (median about 6% vs 30%).

The chain has TRBV7-6 and TRBJ1-3; 11 positions match TRBD1. The TCR comes from a person between 30 and 79 years old with non-small cell lung cancer. The sample in question was tumor tissue, obtained at baseline. The CDR3 coding sequence is TGTGCCAGCAGAGGACAGGGGGCGGACACCATATATTTT. Its protein is CASRGQGADTIYF.